The rows below give T cell receptor beta chains drawn from one sample of a study of T-cell memory formation after mild COVID-19. TCRdb reprocessed the 5' RACE reads with MiXCR, giving one entry per CDR3 protein. This table holds just over 60,000 distinct CDR3 sequences, about a tenth found once. What was sequenced was PBMCs or a T cell subset sorted from them (not recorded which). These receptors originate from a man in his late teens or twenties who had mild COVID-19 (a few samples of this study predate the infection). Cell type and time point are not known. Each CDR3 is given with its conserved first and last residue. The D gene is left open where the match is weak. Where a row states a size, it is once, few, many or the class of an expanded clone; other rows omit it.

TRBV6-1,TRBJ2-2,-,few,TGTGCCAGCAGAGGCAGGGACTCAGCGTTGGAGGAGCTGTTTTTT,CASRGRDSALEELFF
TRBV19,TRBJ1-2,-,-,TGTGCCAGTAAAGGGACCTTCTATGGCTACACCTTC,CASKGTFYGYTF
TRBV20-1,TRBJ1-2,-,-,TGCAGTGCTAGGTCACCGAACTATGGCTACACCTTC,CSARSPNYGYTF
TRBV5-4,TRBJ1-1,TRBD1,-,TGTGCCAGCAGCTCCGACAGGGGTTGGAACACTGAAGCTTTCTTT,CASSSDRGWNTEAFF
TRBV3-1,TRBJ2-5,TRBD2,-,TGTGCCAGCAGCCAAGATCTTACTAGCGGGGGGCGGACCCAGTACTTC,CASSQDLTSGGRTQYF
TRBV5-1,TRBJ2-5,-,few,TGCGCCAGCAGCATGGAACCAGAATACTCAAAGACCCAGTACTTC,CASSMEPEYSKTQYF
TRBV4-2,TRBJ2-2,TRBD1,few,TGTGCCAGCAGCCCAGGGGGTCCCTCGAACACCGGGGAGCTGTTTTTT,CASSPGGPSNTGELFF
TRBV12-3/TRBV12-4,TRBJ1-1,-,-,TGTGCCAGCATCCACCCGAGGGTGAACACTGAAGCTTTCTTT,CASIHPRVNTEAFF
TRBV2,TRBJ1-5,TRBD1,-,TGTGCCAGCAGTGTGGGACAGGGGAGGCATGGGAATCAGCCCCAGCATTTT,CASSVGQGRHGNQPQHF
TRBV24-1,TRBJ2-1,-,-,TGTGCCACCAGTGATCCCGGAGCAAACCACTACAATGAGCAGTTCTTC,CATSDPGANHYNEQFF
TRBV5-1,TRBJ2-5,-,many,TGCGCCAGCAGCCTGGAGGTTGAGACCCAGTACTTC,CASSLEVETQYF
TRBV4-1,TRBJ1-1,-,-,TGCGCCAGCAGCCAAGTGGGTAGGGTCACTGAAGCTTTCTTT,CASSQVGRVTEAFF
TRBV20-1,TRBJ2-5,TRBD2,-,TGCAGTGCTAGTGGACTAGCGGGGAGAGAAGAGACCCAGTACTTC,CSASGLAGREETQYF
TRBV7-9,TRBJ2-5,TRBD2,few,TGTGCCAGCAGCTTACTGTATTTTGAGCGGGGGGCCCAAGAGACCCAGTACTTC,CASSLLYFERGAQETQYF
TRBV7-3,TRBJ2-1,TRBD1,-,TGTGCCAGCAACCACGGGACAGTGGACAATGAGCAGTTCTTC,CASNHGTVDNEQFF
TRBV7-2,TRBJ2-6,-,many,TGTGCCAGCAGCTTAGGTGGGGGTACAGTCCCTGGGGCCAACGTCCTGACTTTC,CASSLGGGTVPGANVLTF
TRBV10-1,TRBJ2-3,-,-,TGCGCCAGCAGTGTAGGGGGACGCACAGATACGCAGTATTTT,CASSVGGRTDTQYF
TRBV4-3,TRBJ2-5,TRBD1,-,TGCGCCAGCAGCCAAGATCTGGGGACAGGGGGGGAGACCCAGTACTTC,CASSQDLGTGGETQYF
TRBV6-1,TRBJ1-2,TRBD1,-,TGTGCCAGCAGTGTCACAGGGGGCGCGTTTGGCTACACCTTC,CASSVTGGAFGYTF
TRBV12-5,TRBJ1-3,-,-,TGTGCTAGTGGGGGAAACTCTGGAAACACCATATATTTT,CASGGNSGNTIYF
TRBV5-4,TRBJ2-5,TRBD1,many,TGTGCCAGCAGCTTGGGGGACAGCCAAGAGACCCAGTACTTC,CASSLGDSQETQYF
TRBV3-1,TRBJ2-5,-,-,TGTGCCAGCAGCCTAAGGGGCTACCAAGAGACCCAGTACTTC,CASSLRGYQETQYF
TRBV5-1,TRBJ2-1,-,many,TGCGCCAGCTGCCCCGGGAAGGAGTTTAATTTTTTCTCCTACAATGAGCAGTTCTTC,CASCPGKEFNFFSYNEQFF
TRBV7-9,TRBJ2-6,-,few,TGTGCCAGCGAGGTGTCTGGGGCCAACGTCCTGACTTTC,CASEVSGANVLTF
TRBV5-1,TRBJ2-1,-,many,TGCGCCAGCAGCCTAGGGGCAGGTAGACACAATGAGCAGTTCTTC,CASSLGAGRHNEQFF
TRBV7-6,TRBJ2-1,TRBD2,few,TGTGCCAGCAGCTTAATGCAGGGGCGGGGGGACAATGAGCAGTTCTTC,CASSLMQGRGDNEQFF
TRBV6-5,TRBJ1-6,-,-,TGTGCCAGCACCCTCAATCGGGGGTTTGATTCACCCCTCCACTTT,CASTLNRGFDSPLHF
TRBV4-3,TRBJ2-1,-,medium-sized,TGCGCCAGCAGCCAAGATGGGGTCAGCTGGGAGTACAATGAGCAGTTCTTC,CASSQDGVSWEYNEQFF
TRBV7-6,TRBJ2-7,-,many,TGTGCCAGCAGCCGGGATTTAACCTACGAGCAGTACTTC,CASSRDLTYEQYF
TRBV28,TRBJ1-2,TRBD1,few,TGTGCCAGCAGAATATGGGACAGGGACTATGGCTACACCTTC,CASRIWDRDYGYTF
TRBV5-1,TRBJ2-7,-,once,TGCGCCAGCAGCTTGGATAACAAATCCGAGCAGTACTTC,CASSLDNKSEQYF
TRBV5-4,TRBJ2-1,TRBD1,few,TGTGCCAGCAGCAAACAGGGGGCGGATGAGCAGTTCTTC,CASSKQGADEQFF
TRBV7-9,TRBJ1-2,-,few,TGTGCCAGCAGCTTAGGCGCGGCAGGGAGATATGGCTACACCTTC,CASSLGAAGRYGYTF
TRBV12-3/TRBV12-4,TRBJ2-2,-,few,TGTGCCAGCAGAAGAACCGGGGAGCTGTTTTTT,CASRRTGELFF
TRBV6-5,TRBJ2-3,TRBD1,few,TGTGCCAGCAGTATCCAGGGACAGAGCACAGATACGCAGTATTTT,CASSIQGQSTDTQYF
TRBV6-1,TRBJ1-2,-,-,TGTGCCAGCGATATGGGGGGACGTGGCTACACCTTC,CASDMGGRGYTF
TRBV4-3,TRBJ2-1,-,many,TGCGCCAGCAGCCAAGATGACGGAGGGACCTACAATGAGCAGTTCTTC,CASSQDDGGTYNEQFF
TRBV6-6,TRBJ1-1,TRBD1,-,TGTGCCAGCAGTCTGCAGGGGGGACAGGCTTTCTTT,CASSLQGGQAFF
TRBV30,TRBJ1-2,TRBD1,-,TGTGCCTGGAAAAGGGACAGGCCAGGTGGCTACACCTTC,CAWKRDRPGGYTF
TRBV11-2,TRBJ1-2,-,many,TGTGCCAGCAGCTTTCGGGATGGCTACACCTTC,CASSFRDGYTF
TRBV4-1,TRBJ2-3,-,many,TGCGCCAGCAGGGATACCACTTCTAGCACAGATACGCAGTATTTT,CASRDTTSSTDTQYF
TRBV7-3,TRBJ2-5,TRBD1,many,TGTGCCAGCAGCTTATTAGGGGGCGCGGAGACCCAGTACTTC,CASSLLGGAETQYF
TRBV9,TRBJ1-2,TRBD1,few,TGTGCCAGCAGCGTCAGGGGGGGGAGCCCTTATGGCTACACCTTC,CASSVRGGSPYGYTF
TRBV7-3,TRBJ2-1,TRBD2,-,TGTGCCAGCAGCTTAATTGGCGGGGGGGCCGTGAATGAGCAGTTCTTC,CASSLIGGGAVNEQFF
TRBV7-3,TRBJ2-1,-,medium-sized,TGTGCCAGCAGTCTTATTGGCCTGGGGGAGCAGTTCTTC,CASSLIGLGEQFF
TRBV18,TRBJ1-1,-,few,TGTGCCAGCTCACCCGAACACGATACAGGGCGAGCTTTCTTT,CASSPEHDTGRAFF
TRBV28,TRBJ1-2,-,-,TGTGCCAGCAGCACCCTCGGGAGGACAGGCTACACCTTC,CASSTLGRTGYTF
TRBV20-1,TRBJ1-1,TRBD1,-,TGCAGTGCTAGAGAGCGGACAGGGGGGGCCACTGAAGCTTTCTTT,CSARERTGGATEAFF
TRBV5-5,TRBJ2-2,-,few,TGTGCCAGCAGCTTGCTAGGACACCTAAACACCGGGGAGCTGTTTTTT,CASSLLGHLNTGELFF
TRBV6-5,TRBJ1-5,-,-,TGTGCCAGCAGCCAGAGACAGAGTCACCAGCCCCAGCATTTT,CASSQRQSHQPQHF
TRBV7-6,TRBJ2-5,TRBD1,-,TGTGCCAGCAACCACATCCGGGACAGAGGATACAGGGAGACCCAGTACTTC,CASNHIRDRGYRETQYF
TRBV20-1,TRBJ2-7,-,many,TGCAGTGCTAGGTTGAGCGTCACCCGCTACGAGCAGTACTTC,CSARLSVTRYEQYF
TRBV6-5,TRBJ2-1,-,few,TGTGCCAGCAGTTACCGCGGCTCCTACAATGAGCAGTTCTTC,CASSYRGSYNEQFF
TRBV2,TRBJ1-1,TRBD1,-,TGTGCCAGCCAAGACAGGGAGTTATCTGAAGCTTTCTTT,CASQDRELSEAFF
TRBV27,TRBJ1-1,-,few,TGTGCCAGCAGTTCCCCAACAAAGAACACTGAAGCTTTCTTT,CASSSPTKNTEAFF
TRBV20-1,TRBJ2-1,-,many,TGCAGTGCCGACCACCGCGGACAGAATGAGCAGTTCTTC,CSADHRGQNEQFF
TRBV6-2/TRBV6-3,TRBJ2-7,TRBD1,many,TGTGCCAGCAGGGACCGGGACAGGCGAAACTTC,CASRDRDRRNF
TRBV7-9,TRBJ2-5,-,-,TGTGCCAGCAGCTTAGTGGCCAAAACAGGGCAAGAGACCCAGTACTTC,CASSLVAKTGQETQYF
TRBV29-1,TRBJ1-5,TRBD1,-,TGCAGCGCTGCCCCAGGGGGGAATCAGCCCCAGCATTTT,CSAAPGGNQPQHF
TRBV7-9,TRBJ2-3,-,many,TGTGCCAGCAGCTTAGGTGGCGGACAGCTGTCGCAGTATTTT,CASSLGGGQLSQYF